Listed below are T cell receptor beta chains from one sample, sequenced in a study of regulatory T cells in long-lasting Graves disease. TCRdb analysed the multiplex PCR reads with MiXCR anew, one entry per CDR3 protein. The table has 300,000 to 400,000 distinct CDR3 sequences, about 19% seen once. This specimen was peripheral blood mononuclear cells (PBMCs), taken when the disease was refractory, from a patient treated with antithyroid drugs. The receptors come from a female donor with Graves disease. Each CDR3 is given with its conserved first and last residue. A D gene is named only where the DNA matches it firmly. Size values are once, few and many counts, or a class for expanded clones, and some rows have none.

>12|TRBV6-1|TRBJ1-2|.|many
TGTGCCACCGGAGGGCGGGCCTATGGCTACACCTTC
CATGGRAYGYTF
>15|TRBV11-1|TRBJ1-6|TRBD1|many
TGTGCCAGCAGCTTCAAGGGACAGGCTAATTCACCCCTCCACTTT
CASSFKGQANSPLHF
>12|TRBV5-1|TRBJ2-2|.|.
TGCGCCAGCAGCTTGCTGAGCGGGGAGCTGTTTTTT
CASSLLSGELFF
>15|TRBV28|TRBJ2-7|TRBD2|many
TGTGCCAGCAGTTTAAGGCTAGCGGGACAGTACGAGCAGTACTTC
CASSLRLAGQYEQYF
>15|TRBV15|TRBJ1-2|.|many
TGTGCCACCAGCCCAGGTGGCAATACTAACTATGGCTACACCTTC
CATSPGGNTNYGYTF
>15|TRBV20-1|TRBJ1-1|TRBD1|many
TGCAGTGCTAGAAGGGGACAGGGCCAAAACACTGAAGCTTTCTTT
CSARRGQGQNTEAFF
>15|TRBV7-8|TRBJ1-1|.|.
TGTGCCAGCAGCTCCCCGACAGGAAATTACGCTGAAGCTTTCTTT
CASSSPTGNYAEAFF
>21|TRBV27|TRBJ2-6|TRBD2|few
TGTGCCAGCAGTTTAGACCCTCCGGGGTGGCTAGCGGTCTCTGGGGCCAACGTCCTGACTTTC
CASSLDPPGWLAVSGANVLTF
>13|TRBV2|TRBJ1-5|.|many
TGTGCCAGCAGTGCGAGAACCCTTCAGCCCCAGCATTTT
CASSARTLQPQHF
>13|TRBV30|TRBJ2-5|.|.
TGTGCCTGGAGCATACACCAGCAAGAGACCCAGTACTTC
CAWSIHQQETQYF
>16|TRBV7-8|TRBJ2-7|.|.
TGTGCCAGCAGCTCTACCCTAGACAGGACTTCCTACGAGCAGTACTTC
CASSSTLDRTSYEQYF
>12|TRBV20-1|TRBJ2-7|.|few
TGCAGTGCTCTCCACTACTCGGGGGAGCAGTACTTC
CSALHYSGEQYF
>13|TRBV30|TRBJ2-5|.|.
TGTGCCTGGAGTGTACCAGGGATAGAGACCCAGTACTTC
CAWSVPGIETQYF
>14|TRBV6-1|TRBJ2-7|TRBD2|many
TGTGCCACCCAGACTAGCGGCCTCTCCTACGAGCAGTACTTC
CATQTSGLSYEQYF
>17|TRBV12-3/TRBV12-4|TRBJ2-6|TRBD1|many
TGTGCCAGCAGTTTACGACAGGGGGCGGCTGGGGCCAACGTCCTGACTTTC
CASSLRQGAAGANVLTF
>11|TRBV11-2|TRBJ2-7|TRBD1|many
TGTGCCAGCAGTGTTGGGGACAGGGAGTACTTC
CASSVGDREYF
>14|TRBV5-6|TRBJ1-3|.|.
TGTGCCAGCAGCTTGGGGTTCAGGGGAAACACCATATATTTT
CASSLGFRGNTIYF
>15|TRBV27|TRBJ1-2|TRBD1|many
TGTGCCAGCAGTTTGGCCGGGACAGCAACTCGTGGCTACACCTTC
CASSLAGTATRGYTF
>15|TRBV7-3|TRBJ1-1|.|.
TGTGCCAGCAGCTCCGGTTTGGGGGCGGGAACTGAAGCTTTCTTT
CASSSGLGAGTEAFF
>11|TRBV29-1|TRBJ1-2|.|many
TGCAGCGTCTCCCAGAACTATGGCTACACCTTC
CSVSQNYGYTF
>13|TRBV11-2|TRBJ2-3|.|.
TGTGCCAGCAGCCCGCGGGACGGGGGAACGCAGTATTTT
CASSPRDGGTQYF
>17|TRBV4-2|TRBJ1-4|.|.
TGTGCCAGCAGCCAACTAACGGCGGAGGCAACTAATGAAAAACTGTTTTTT
CASSQLTAEATNEKLFF
>17|TRBV12-3/TRBV12-4|TRBJ1-3|.|few
TGTGCCAGCAGTTTAGCGGGGGGGGGGTTTGCTGGAAACACCATATATTTT
CASSLAGGGFAGNTIYF
>14|TRBV20-1|TRBJ1-5|.|few
TGCAGTGCTAGAAAACCAACGGCGGATCAGCCCCAGCATTTT
CSARKPTADQPQHF
>13|TRBV19|TRBJ1-1|.|.
TGTGCCAGTAGCGGGGAGTGGAACACTGAAGCTTTCTTT
CASSGEWNTEAFF
>12|TRBV11-2|TRBJ2-7|.|.
TGTGCCAGCAGCCCCCACCCCCTCGAGCAGTACTTC
CASSPHPLEQYF